Listed here are 16 T cell receptor beta chains from one sample, sequenced in a study of shared clonotypes between healthy human individuals. Sequencing used immunoSEQ multiplex PCR; TCRdb keeps in-frame clones, though not all of them. The data contain 740,000 or so clones, around four fifths of them singletons. Sequences were obtained from memory CD4+ T cells sorted from blood. Subset denoted: CD45RA-negative fraction. Receptors were obtained from a woman aged 25 to 39 in good health.

The CDR3 coding sequence is TGTGCCAGCCGGGACAGGGCGGGCACCGGGGAGCTGTTTTTT. This gives the protein CASRDRAGTGELFF. This chain joins TRBV7-9 and TRBJ2-2; 9 bases agree with TRBD1. The CDR3 contains 14 residues. Germline CDR1 is SEHNR and CDR2 is FQNEAQ (reference sequence). The junction had 5 bases not matched to a gene; V was cut back by 8 bases and J by 4 bases.

CDR3 sequence: CASSLRLQGNTEAFF. The CDR3 nucleotides read TGTGCCAGCAGCTTGAGGCTTCAGGGGAACACTGAAGCTTTCTTT. The chain joins TRBV5-5 to TRBJ1-1; a weak D match, TRBD1 (5 bases). CDR3 length equals 15 residues. The ends were cut back, 1 base at V and 1 base at J, with 11 bases in the middle. CDR1 and CDR2 (germline): SGHKS, YYEKEE (reference sequence).

The chain couples TRBV7-6 to TRBJ2-5; 8 bases fit TRBD2. The germline V gene has CDR1 SGHVS and CDR2 FNYEAQ. The junction had 7 bases not matched to a gene; V was cut back by 2 bases and J by 2 bases. CDR3 length equals 16 residues. The DNA of the CDR3 is TGTGCCAGCAGCTTATACGGGGGGGGGTCACAAGAGACCCAGTACTTC. Residues: CASSLYGGGSQETQYF.

This chain joins TRBV6-1 and TRBJ2-7, with 12 bases identical to TRBD2. V lost 4 bases to trimming and J lost 3 bases; unmatched junction nucleotides: 1. The germline V gene encodes CDR1 MNHNS and CDR2 SASEGT. The CDR3 spans 14 residues. CDR3 nucleotide sequence: TGTGCCAGCAGTGGACTAGCGGGAGTCTACGAGCAGTACTTC. Amino acid sequence: CASSGLAGVYEQYF.

The chain couples TRBV28 to TRBJ1-4, with TRBD1 matching over 10 bases. The CDR3 is 15 amino acids. The germline V gene has CDR1 MDHEN and CDR2 SYDVKM. J gave up 8 bases and V 3 bases, and 6 bases lay outside the gene matches. Here the CDR3 reads CASSFLDRGFEKLFF. The CDR3 DNA sequence: TGTGCCAGCAGTTTCTTGGACAGGGGGTTCGAAAAACTGTTTTTT.

This chain connects TRBV4-1 to TRBJ1-5; the D is unclear. The ends were cut back, 3 bases at V and 2 bases at J, with 11 bases in the middle. The CDR3 contains 15 residues. Germline loops: CDR1 MGHRA, CDR2 YSYEKL. Here the CDR3 DNA reads TGCGCCAGCAGCCAGACGATCGGGGGCAATCAGCCCCAGCATTTT. This codes for CASSQTIGGNQPQHF.

This clone showed up just a few times. V usage is TRBV5-1 and J usage is TRBJ1-1, with TRBD1 matching 9 bases. The CDR3 covers 14 residues. The germline V gene encodes CDR1 SGHRS and CDR2 YFSETQ. The V gene end was trimmed by 0 bases and the J gene end by 3 bases; junction bases not matched to a gene: 0. The CDR3 sequence: CASSLGTGDTEAFF. Here the CDR3 DNA reads TGCGCCAGCAGCTTGGGGACAGGGGACACTGAAGCTTTCTTT.

The genes are TRBV5-8 and TRBJ1-2; D call uncertain. Trimming left V 2 bases short and J 2 bases short, with 7 bases between. CDR1 is SGHTS and CDR2 is YDEGEE in the germline V gene. The CDR3 spans 13 residues. The CDR3 coding sequence is TGTGCCAGCAGCTTAAGGCAGAACTATGGCTACACCTTC. Amino acid sequence: CASSLRQNYGYTF.

This clone was observed once. The chain links TRBV5-1 to TRBJ1-1, with a tentative D call TRBD1 (6 bases). V was trimmed by 5 bases and J by 6 bases, leaving 14 bases between them. The CDR3 spans 13 residues. Germline V gives CDR1 SGHRS, CDR2 YFSETQ. CDR3 loop: CASSLRGYPEAFF. In nucleotides, the CDR3 is TGCGCCAGCAGTCTGAGGGGGTACCCTGAAGCTTTCTTT.

The J gene is TRBJ1-4, the V gene TRBV2; D is unclear. The CDR3 is 19 residues long. The V end was cut by 2 bases, the J end by 7 bases, with 26 bases between. CDR1 and CDR2 from the germline V gene are SNHLY and FYNNEI. The CDR3 loop is CASSEYPVAGGGSTEKLFF. The CDR3 DNA reads TGTGCCAGCAGTGAATACCCTGTGGCAGGAGGCGGGTCGACTGAAAAACTGTTTTTT.

This chain uses TRBV29-1 with TRBJ2-3; D might be TRBD2 (5 bases). V was pared by 6 bases and J by 4 bases, with 11 bases between. There are 12 residues in the CDR3. Germline CDR1 reads SQVTM; CDR2 reads ANQGSEA. CDR3 sequence (DNA): TGCAGCGTGGAGGTCCAGTCAGATACGCAGTATTTT. This translates into CSVEVQSDTQYF.

This sequence joins TRBV19 and TRBJ1-3; D ambiguous. The CDR3 runs 14 residues. Germline CDR1 LNHDA, CDR2 SQIVND (reference sequence). Trimming shortened V by 5 bases and J by 2 bases, and 10 bases separated the two germline ends. The DNA for the CDR3 is TGTGCCAGTAGTGGAAGAATGACTGGAAACACCATATATTTT. Its translation: CASSGRMTGNTIYF. Together with reference TRBV19 and TRBJ1-3, the CDR3 gives the full variable domain: DGGITQSPKYLFRKEGQNVTLSCEQNLNHDAMYWYRQDPGQGLRLIYYSQIVNDFQKGDIAEGYSVSREKKESFPLTVTSAQKNPTAFYLCASSGRMTGNTIYFGEGSWLTVV.

The rearrangement links TRBV5-1 to TRBJ2-7; 9 bases agree with TRBD2. This CDR3 comprises 14 residues. With V trimmed by 4 bases and J by 2 bases, 4 bases remained unmatched. Germline CDR1 and CDR2: SGHRS and YFSETQ. CDR3 bases: TGCGCCAGCAGCGTTAGCGGGGGTACCTACGAGCAGTACTTC. Residues: CASSVSGGTYEQYF.

On this clone: Other DNA sequences within the sample encode an identical CDR3. The chain recombines TRBV20-1 with TRBJ2-7; D gene uncertain. Trimming cost V 3 bases and J 3 bases, with 6 bases left between them. The CDR3 covers 11 residues. Germline loops: CDR1 DFQATT, CDR2 SNEGSKA (reference sequence). CDR3 amino acids: CSASYYYEQYF. The CDR3 bases are TGCAGTGCTAGTTATTACTACGAGCAGTACTTC.

With respect to this clone: A much larger clone lies a single base off, so this may be a read error. The V call is TRBV14, the J call TRBJ1-1, with D unclear. The length of the CDR3 is 12 residues. V was cut by 6 bases and J by 1 base, with 6 bases left in between. CDR1 SGHDN and CDR2 FVKESK come from the germline V gene. The CDR3 loop is CASRRGNTEAFF. The CDR3 DNA follows: TGTGCCAGCAGACGGGGGAACACTGAAGCTTTCTTT. The whole variable domain, filled in from reference TRBV14 and TRBJ1-1, reads EAGVTQFPSHSVIEKGQTVTLRCDPISGHDNLYWYRRVMGKEIKFLLHFVKESKQDESGMPNNRFLAERTGGTYSTLKVQPAELEDSGVYFCASRRGNTEAFFGQGTRLTVV.

This chain uses TRBV6-4 with TRBJ1-4; tentatively, D is TRBD1 (5 bases). CDR3 size: 14 residues. Germline values: CDR1 MRHNA, CDR2 SNTAGT. Trimming pared 2 bases from V and 9 bases from J, leaving 13 bases between. The CDR3 nucleotides read TGTGCCAGCAGTGACACCCACGGGGCGAAAAAACTGTTTTTT. Translated, it gives CASSDTHGAKKLFF.